This TCR beta chain was observed in a study of radiotherapy plus CTLA-4 blockade in lung cancer. Only in-frame clones appear in the TCRdb table, and some are missing; sequencing was by immunoSEQ multiplex PCR. This table has about 27,000 clones, about three quarters appearing once. The V gene end was trimmed by 5 bases and the J gene end by 4 bases; junction bases not matched to a gene: 7. The germline V gene has CDR1 MNHEY and CDR2 SMNVEV (reference sequence). CDR3 size: 14 residues. Study-level points and caveats: With interferon-beta, early dynamics of blood T cell clones were reported to best predict response.

Regarding this clone: What it binds is unknown.

The sample in question was peripheral blood, obtained from a patient treated with radiotherapy plus ipilimumab. The sequence came from a human donor with non-small cell lung cancer who had stable disease on radiotherapy plus ipilimumab. The chain employs TRBV27 and TRBJ1-2; 7 nucleotides align to TRBD1. CDR3: CASSPPAGGYGYTF. CDR3 bases: TGTGCCAGCAGTCCCCCCGCAGGGGGCTATGGCTACACCTTC.